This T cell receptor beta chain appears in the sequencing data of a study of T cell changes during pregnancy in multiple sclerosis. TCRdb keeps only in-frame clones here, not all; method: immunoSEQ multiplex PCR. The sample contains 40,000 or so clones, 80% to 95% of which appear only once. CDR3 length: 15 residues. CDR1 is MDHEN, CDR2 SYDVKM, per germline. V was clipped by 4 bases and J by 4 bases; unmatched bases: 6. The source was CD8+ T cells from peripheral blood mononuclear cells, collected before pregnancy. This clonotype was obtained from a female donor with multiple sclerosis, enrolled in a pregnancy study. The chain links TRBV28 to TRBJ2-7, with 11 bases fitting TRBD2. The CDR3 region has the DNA TGTGCCAGCAGTTCCCCCGTAGCGGGAGGGTACGAGCAGTACTTC. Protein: CASSSPVAGGYEQYF.